This entry describes one T cell receptor (beta chain). The antigen is unknown. It may be a read error: a sequence one base away is much more abundant. The source of the sample is a study of T cells in Graves' hyperthyroidism and ophthalmopathy. Points from the study as a whole: Expanded thyroid clonotypes (above 0.001) were mostly also found in blood.

Among the patients, aged 18 to 65, hyperthyroidism was newly diagnosed and had lasted under 2 months. This sample holds PBMCs from about 10 ml fresh peripheral blood. This CDR3 has 18 amino acids. Germline V gene lookup returns CDR1 LNHDA and CDR2 SQIVND (reference sequence). Using RNA transcripts as the source, TCR beta CDR3 regions were amplified. The HTBI primer set was used in a first-round RT-PCR of the TCR CDR3. MiXCR was run by TCRdb on the multiplex PCR reads, yielding one entry per CDR3 protein. The sample yields about 400,000 distinct CDR3 sequences, 15% to 19% seen once. Sample: blood. The origin of this receptor is a woman younger than 30 with Graves' hyperthyroidism. The V gene is TRBV19, the J gene TRBJ1-4, with TRBD1 identical over 7 bases. The CDR3 spells CASRLTRDSSSTNEKLLF. The CDR3 DNA reads TGTGCCAGTAGACTCACTCGGGACAGTTCTTCAACTAATGAAAAACTGCTTTTT. The variable domain in full, completed from reference TRBV19 and TRBJ1-4, reads DGGITQSPKYLFRKEGQNVTLSCEQNLNHDAMYWYRQDPGQGLRLIYYSQIVNDFQKGDIAEGYSVSREKKESFPLTVTSAQKNPTAFYLCASRLTRDSSSTNEKLLFGSGTQLSVL.